Below, 19 T cell receptor beta chains from the same sample are listed, as sequenced in a study of blood T cell repertoires in COVID-19. Clones were sequenced by immunoSEQ multiplex PCR, and TCRdb holds only the in-frame ones, with some missing. The sample includes about 97,000 clones, roughly 79% of them seen just once. Source material: peripheral blood. These receptors originate from a man aged 70 or older with acute or convalescent COVID-19.

V and J are TRBV2 and TRBJ1-1; 7 positions match TRBD1. Germline values: CDR1 SNHLY, CDR2 FYNNEI. V gave up 7 bases and J gave up 2 bases; unmatched junction bases: 7. The CDR3 covers 14 residues. CDR3 bases: TGTGCCAGCAAGGAGGGGGCCGGTAACACTGAAGCTTTCTTT. This translates into CASKEGAGNTEAFF.

The chain combines TRBV7-9 with TRBJ1-1; maybe TRBD1 (5 bases). The CDR3 loop spans 14 amino acids. V was clipped by 4 bases and J by 0 bases, with 9 bases between them. Per the germline V gene, CDR1 is SEHNR and CDR2 is FQNEAQ (reference sequence). The CDR3 loop is CASSSGQMNTEAFF. The CDR3 nucleotides are TGTGCCAGCAGCTCCGGACAAATGAACACTGAAGCTTTCTTT. The full variable domain, its missing parts supplied by reference TRBV7-9 and TRBJ1-1, is DTGVSQNPRHKITKRGQNVTFRCDPISEHNRLYWYRQTLGQGPEFLTYFQNEAQLEKSRLLSDRFSAERPKGSFSTLEIQRTEQGDSAMYLCASSSGQMNTEAFFGQGTRLTVV.

This chain joins TRBV5-6 and TRBJ2-7; 7 bases are shared with TRBD2. The trim removed 1 base at V and 3 bases at J, leaving 4 bases unmatched. The CDR3 spans 14 residues. Per the germline V gene, CDR1 is SGHDT and CDR2 is YYEEEE. The CDR3 spells CASSLPGGSYEQYF. DNA for the CDR3: TGTGCCAGCAGCTTGCCTGGCGGGAGCTACGAGCAGTACTTC.

The chain has TRBV10-3 and TRBJ1-6; 7 nucleotides align to TRBD1. Germline-derived CDR1 and CDR2 are ENHRY and SYGVKD. This CDR3 spans 13 amino acids. Trimming cost V 11 bases and J 7 bases; bases outside gene matches: 8. The chain's CDR3 is CAASGTENSPLHF. The DNA for the CDR3 is TGTGCCGCATCCGGGACAGAGAATTCACCCCTCCACTTT.

Only one count was recorded for this clone. J is TRBJ1-2 and V is TRBV5-1; weak D call: TRBD1 (5 bases). Per the germline V gene, CDR1 is SGHRS and CDR2 is YFSETQ. Trimming removed 4 bases from V and 7 bases from J, with 14 bases in between. CDR3 size: 13 residues. CDR3 amino acids: CASSPRGEGGYTF. The CDR3 nucleotides read TGCGCCAGCAGCCCACGAGGGGAGGGTGGCTACACCTTC.

J is TRBJ1-5 and V is TRBV3-1 (or the pseudogene TRBV3-2); 7 bases map to TRBD1. The V gene's germline CDR1 is LGHDT and CDR2 YNNKEL (reference sequence). V trimming: 3 bases; J trimming: 4 bases; junction bases outside the gene matches: 6. The CDR3 spans 15 residues. CDR3 DNA: TGTGCCAGCAGCCATCGGGACAGCCAGAATCAGCCCCAGCATTTT. As protein: CASSHRDSQNQPQHF.

The chain links TRBV27 to TRBJ1-1; D gene ambiguous. Germline CDR1 and CDR2: MNHEY and SMNVEV (reference sequence). Deletions cut 6 bases from V and 0 bases from J, with 11 bases between. CDR3 length equals 14 residues. In DNA form, the CDR3 reads TGTGCCAGCAGACTACGAGATATGAACACTGAAGCTTTCTTT. Translating gives CASRLRDMNTEAFF.

This clone was picked up one time. The chain couples TRBV28 to TRBJ1-6, with 9 bases lining up with TRBD1. V trimming: 3 bases; J trimming: 6 bases; junction bases outside the gene matches: 6. The CDR3 has 16 residues. Germline CDR1 is MDHEN and CDR2 is SYDVKM. The CDR3 sequence is CASSFETGGTNSPLHF. The CDR3 DNA follows: TGTGCCAGCAGTTTCGAGACAGGGGGGACTAATTCACCCCTCCACTTT.

The chain couples TRBV27 to TRBJ1-5; 7 bases match TRBD1. The CDR3 covers 14 residues. V was pared by 3 bases and J by 3 bases, with 2 bases of the junction left unmatched. Germline V lookup: CDR1 MNHEY, CDR2 SMNVEV (reference sequence). CDR3 bases: TGTGCCAGCAGTTTCGGACAGGTCAATCAGCCCCAGCATTTT. It specifies CASSFGQVNQPQHF.

V and J are TRBV18 and TRBJ1-4, with D perhaps TRBD1 (5 bases). Deletions cut 5 bases from V and 4 bases from J, with 8 bases between. Germline V gene sequence: CDR1 KGHSH, CDR2 LQKENI. The CDR3 consists of 13 residues. CDR3 amino acids: CASSAGRNEKLFF. The DNA of the CDR3 is TGTGCCAGCTCAGCAGGGCGTAATGAAAAACTGTTTTTT.

V usage is TRBV3-1 (or the pseudogene TRBV3-2) and J usage is TRBJ1-2; TRBD1 matches 9 bases. CDR1 and CDR2 (germline): LGHDT, YNNKEL (reference sequence). The ends lost 0 bases at V and 7 bases at J; junction bases unmatched: 15. CDR3 size: 18 residues. In DNA, the CDR3 is TGTGCCAGCAGCCAAGACTCCACAGGGGGCCATTATTCTGGTGGCTACACCTTC. Amino acid sequence: CASSQDSTGGHYSGGYTF.

This chain links TRBV7-2 with TRBJ2-3; perhaps TRBD2 as D (6 bases). The V and J ends lost 1 base and 3 bases respectively, with 14 bases between them. Germline assignment: CDR1 SGHTA and CDR2 FQGNSA. This CDR3 is 16 amino acids long. As DNA, the CDR3 is TGTGCCAGCAGCTTAGAATGGGGGGTCGCGACAGATACGCAGTATTTT. It codes for CASSLEWGVATDTQYF.

This clone was observed a handful of times. V usage is TRBV7-2 and J usage is TRBJ1-6; the D gene is possibly TRBD1 (6 bases). The CDR3 length is 15 residues. Trimming pared 5 bases from V and 11 bases from J, leaving 19 bases between. Germline assignment: CDR1 SGHTA and CDR2 FQGNSA. The CDR3 is CASSLPGVSGAPLHF. The CDR3 DNA sequence: TGTGCCAGCAGCCTACCCGGCGTTTCAGGGGCACCCCTCCACTTT.

The chain is built from TRBV2 and TRBJ2-2; weak D call: TRBD2 (5 bases). This CDR3 is 13 amino acids long. Germline loops: CDR1 SNHLY, CDR2 FYNNEI. The ends were cut back, 3 bases at V and 6 bases at J, with 8 bases in the middle. The CDR3 protein is CASSDRGSGELFF. The CDR3 nucleotides are TGTGCCAGCAGTGACCGAGGGTCCGGGGAGCTGTTTTTT.

The chain recombines TRBV7-9 with TRBJ1-5; 8 bases map to TRBD1. The CDR3 length is 15 residues. J gave up 1 base and V 3 bases, and 2 bases lay outside the gene matches. CDR1 and CDR2 (germline): SEHNR, FQNEAQ (reference sequence). CDR3 residues: CASSFGQGSNQPQHF. CDR3 sequence (DNA): TGTGCCAGCAGCTTTGGACAGGGAAGCAATCAGCCCCAGCATTTT.

The chain has TRBV13 and TRBJ2-7, with D hard to call. V lost 5 bases to trimming and J lost 1 base, with 12 bases between them. The CDR3 covers 14 residues. In germline, CDR1 is PRHDT, CDR2 FYEKMQ (reference sequence). Written as DNA, the CDR3 is TGTGCCAGCAGCCTGGGCCGAGTTTCCTACGAGCAGTACTTC. Its protein product is CASSLGRVSYEQYF.

The CDR3 reads CASSVGDRVRGYTF. CDR3 coding DNA: TGTGCCAGCAGCGTAGGGGACAGAGTCCGCGGCTACACCTTC. V gene TRBV9 combines with J gene TRBJ1-2; 7 nucleotides line up with TRBD1. V dropped 0 bases and J dropped 8; count of bases not matched to a gene: 7. The CDR3 has 14 amino acids. In germline, CDR1 is SGDLS, CDR2 YYNGEE.

The gene calls are TRBV12-3 or TRBV12-4 and TRBJ1-1; no reliable D call. Trimming removed 7 bases from V and 2 bases from J, with 11 bases in between. The CDR3 sequence is 13 residues long. CDR3 DNA: TGTGCCAGCAAGAAGGGAGATAACACTGAAGCTTTCTTT. Amino acids: CASKKGDNTEAFF.

In this sample, this clone turned up once. The J gene is TRBJ1-1, the V gene TRBV12-3 or TRBV12-4; D unclear. The CDR3 loop spans 13 amino acids. V was cut by 7 bases and J by 0 bases, with 9 bases left in between. DNA for the CDR3: TGTGCCAGCACCCTGGCCGTGAACACTGAAGCTTTCTTT. It encodes CASTLAVNTEAFF.